A selection of T cell receptor beta chains follows, all from one sample in a study of blood T cells in healthy people across ages. Using its own MiXCR run on the 5' RACE reads, TCRdb lists one record per CDR3 protein. The sample contains 1.2 million to 1.5 million distinct CDR3 sequences, 45% to 70% of which appear only once. The sequenced sample was blood. These receptor sequences come from a man younger than 30 in good health. Both conserved end residues are part of each CDR3. The D gene is left open where the match is weak. Clone size, where shown, is once, few, many, or a class for clones that have expanded.

TRBV24-1	NA	once	TRBJ2-4	TGTGCCACCAGTGTATCAGACCGCCGGCGGTACTTC	CATSVSDRRRYF
TRBV27	NA	once	TRBJ2-5	TGTGCCAGCAGTATTCGGGGGGCGCCTACCCAGTACTTC	CASSIRGAPTQYF
TRBV4-1	TRBD1	few	TRBJ1-6	TGCGCCAGCAGCCAAACTACGACAGGGGGCCGGTTTTATTCACCCCTCCACTTT	CASSQTTTGGRFYSPLHF
TRBV7-9	NA	once	TRBJ1-1	TGTGCCAGCAGCCCCCACGGCGGGGAGTCGGGCACTGAAGCTTTCTTT	CASSPHGGESGTEAFF
TRBV12-3/TRBV12-4	NA	NA	TRBJ2-1	TGTGCCAGCAGCTTCCTGGGCGGGAACAATGAGCAGTTCTTC	CASSFLGGNNEQFF
TRBV6-2/TRBV6-3	NA	NA	TRBJ1-1	TGTGCCAGCAGTCTGCCGGGGACAACTGAAGCTTTCTTT	CASSLPGTTEAFF
TRBV29-1	NA	NA	TRBJ2-7	TGCAGCGTTGAAGATGGTTACGTCGACGAGCAGTACTTC	CSVEDGYVDEQYF
TRBV7-9	NA	NA	TRBJ2-7	TGTGCCAGCAGCTTAGGGCAGGTTAGTTCCTACGAGCAGTACTTC	CASSLGQVSSYEQYF
TRBV4-3	TRBD1	NA	TRBJ1-1	TGCGCCAGCAGCCAAGAAGGACAGGGTGTGTCTGAAGCTTTCTTT	CASSQEGQGVSEAFF
TRBV5-5	NA	NA	TRBJ1-2	TGTGCCAGCAGCTTCGGGGGGGGCCAAGGCTATGGCTACACCTTC	CASSFGGGQGYGYTF
TRBV20-1	NA	NA	TRBJ2-5	TGCAGTGCTGCCCCGCTCAACAATGAGCAGTACTTC	CSAAPLNNEQYF
TRBV7-7	NA	NA	TRBJ2-1	TGTGCCAGCAGCAGCTCACCAGGGAATGACTACAATGAGCAGTTCTTC	CASSSSPGNDYNEQFF
TRBV20-1	NA	NA	TRBJ2-7	TGCAGTGCTAGGCAGATGAGCATTAAGGAGTACTTC	CSARQMSIKEYF